A selection of T cell receptor beta chains follows, all from one sample in a study of blood T cell repertoires in COVID-19. The method was immunoSEQ multiplex PCR; TCRdb's version includes in-frame clones alone and lacks a portion of them. The profile shows 350,000 to 450,000 clones, approximately 89% of them singletons. The sample taken for sequencing was PBMCs or T cells enriched from blood (not recorded which). These receptors originate from a man aged 40-55 years in a cohort exposed to, infected with or recovered from COVID-19 (not recorded which). Both conserved end residues are part of each CDR3. Fields, in order: D gene, V gene, J gene, clone size, CDR3 DNA, CDR3 protein. The D gene is left open where the match is weak. Rows give clone size only sometimes, using once, few, many, or a class for an expanded clone.

TRBD2,TRBV7-9,TRBJ2-1,-,TGTGCCAGCAGCTTATTACCAGGACTAGCGGGATCAGATGAGCAGTTCTTC,CASSLLPGLAGSDEQFF
-,TRBV15,TRBJ1-5,-,TGTGCCACCAGCTTCCCCGGGGGGGCTAGCAATCAGCCCCAGCATTTT,CATSFPGGASNQPQHF
TRBD1,TRBV12-5,TRBJ1-2,-,TGTGCTAGTGGTTTTCATCCCTCAGGGGGAGGCTACACCTTC,CASGFHPSGGGYTF
-,TRBV7-5,TRBJ2-1,-,TGTGTCAGAAGCTTAGACGACAGGGGCCTGGGACTAGCGGGAGGAAGTGAGCAGTTCTTC,CVRSLDDRGLGLAGGSEQFF
TRBD2,TRBV6-1,TRBJ2-7,-,TGTGCCAGCAGTGAGGGGACTAGCGGGAGAGGTTACGAGCAGTACTTC,CASSEGTSGRGYEQYF
-,TRBV5-6,TRBJ1-2,-,TGTGCCAGCAGCTTGGCCGGGAGTGGTGGCTACACCTTC,CASSLAGSGGYTF
TRBD1,TRBV12-5,TRBJ1-1,once,TGTGCTAGTGGTCCGGGACAGCCCATGAACACTGAAGCTTTCTTT,CASGPGQPMNTEAFF
TRBD1,TRBV5-4,TRBJ1-1,once,TGTGCCAGCAGCAAGGGACAGGGGGCCTTGTTTAACACTGAAGCTTTCTTT,CASSKGQGALFNTEAFF
TRBD2,TRBV3-1/TRBV3-2,TRBJ2-1,once,TGTGCCAGCGGCGGGAGTACCTACAATGAGCAGTTCTTC,CASGGSTYNEQFF
TRBD1,TRBV4-1,TRBJ1-2,-,TGCGCCAGCAGCCACTACACCGGGACAGGGGAGCGTAGCTATGGCTACACCTTC,CASSHYTGTGERSYGYTF
-,TRBV10-3,TRBJ2-5,-,TGTGCCATCAGTGGTACAGGGAGGGAAGAGACCCAGTACTTC,CAISGTGREETQYF
-,TRBV5-6,TRBJ1-2,-,TGTGCCAGCAGCGATTGGAGGGGGGGAAGGTATGGCTACACCTTC,CASSDWRGGRYGYTF
-,TRBV5-1,TRBJ2-5,-,TGCGCCAGCAGCTTGCTTGAGCAAGAGACCCAGTACTTC,CASSLLEQETQYF
TRBD2,TRBV9,TRBJ2-1,-,TGTGCCAGCAGCCCCGGACTAGCGGGAGGTCAGTTCTTC,CASSPGLAGGQFF
TRBD1,TRBV3-1/TRBV3-2,TRBJ1-2,-,TGTGCCAGCAGCCAATCAGATTGGACAGGGTTTGCCGAAGACACCTTC,CASSQSDWTGFAEDTF
TRBD2,TRBV7-3,TRBJ2-1,-,TGTGCCAGCAGCTTATTAATAGCGGGAGGGCAGGATGAGCAGTTCTTC,CASSLLIAGGQDEQFF
TRBD1,TRBV30,TRBJ1-2,-,TGTGCCTGGAGTGTACTAGGCTGGGACAGCTATAACTATGGCTACACCTTC,CAWSVLGWDSYNYGYTF
-,TRBV18,TRBJ1-6,-,TGTGCCAGCTCTGGAGGTTATAATTCACCCCTCCACTTT,CASSGGYNSPLHF